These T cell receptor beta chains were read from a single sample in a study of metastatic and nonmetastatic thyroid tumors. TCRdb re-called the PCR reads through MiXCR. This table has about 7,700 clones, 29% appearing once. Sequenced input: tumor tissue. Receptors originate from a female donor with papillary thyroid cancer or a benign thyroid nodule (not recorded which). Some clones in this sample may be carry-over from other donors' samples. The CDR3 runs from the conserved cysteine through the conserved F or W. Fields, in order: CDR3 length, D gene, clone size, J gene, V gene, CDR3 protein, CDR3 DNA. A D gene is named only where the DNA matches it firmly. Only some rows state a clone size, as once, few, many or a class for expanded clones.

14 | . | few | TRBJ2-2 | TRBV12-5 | CASGSGLKAGELFF | TGTGCTAGTGGATCGGGACTGAAGGCCGGGGAGCTGTTTTTT
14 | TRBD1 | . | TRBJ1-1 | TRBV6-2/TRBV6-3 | CASSPGQRHTEAFF | TGTGCCAGCAGTCCGGGACAGCGCCACACTGAAGCTTTCTTT
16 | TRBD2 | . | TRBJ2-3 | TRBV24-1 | CATSDTTSGITDTQYF | TGTGCCACCAGTGATACGACTAGCGGGATCACAGATACGCAGTATTTT
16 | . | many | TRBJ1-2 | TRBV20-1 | CSAATGEQALKGGYTF | TGCAGTGCTGCCACGGGGGAGCAGGCCCTCAAGGGGGGCTACACCTTC
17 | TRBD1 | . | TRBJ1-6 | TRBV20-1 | CSARVGQGALLGSPLHF | TGCAGTGCTAGAGTAGGACAGGGGGCCTTATTAGGTTCACCCCTCCACTTT
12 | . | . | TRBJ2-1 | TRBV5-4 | CASSFGGHEQFF | TGTGCCAGCAGCTTTGGGGGGCATGAGCAGTTCTTC
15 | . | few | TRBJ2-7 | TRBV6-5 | CASSYQTGGPYEQYF | TGTGCCAGCAGTTACCAAACAGGTGGTCCCTACGAGCAGTACTTC
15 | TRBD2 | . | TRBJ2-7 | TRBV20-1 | CSASIGDYYNYEQYF | TGCAGTGCTAGCATCGGGGACTACTACAACTACGAGCAGTACTTC
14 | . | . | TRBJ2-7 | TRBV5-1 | CASSWTTLSYEQYF | TGCGCCAGCAGCTGGACTACCCTCTCCTACGAGCAGTACTTC
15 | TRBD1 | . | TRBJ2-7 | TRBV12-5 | CASGLDGTGSNEQYF | TGTGCTAGTGGTTTGGACGGGACAGGGTCGAACGAGCAGTACTTC
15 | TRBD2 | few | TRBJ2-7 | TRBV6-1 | CASRVGLAASYEQYF | TGTGCCAGCAGAGTTGGACTAGCGGCATCCTACGAGCAGTACTTC
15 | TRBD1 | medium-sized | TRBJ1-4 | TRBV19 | CASSISGGWGEKLFF | TGTGCCAGTAGTATCTCAGGGGGCTGGGGTGAAAAACTGTTTTTT
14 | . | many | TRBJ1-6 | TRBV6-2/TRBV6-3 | CASTGDGYNSPLHF | TGTGCCAGTACGGGGGACGGCTATAATTCACCCCTCCACTTT
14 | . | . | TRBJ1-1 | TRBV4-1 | CASSPGRVDTEAFF | TGCGCCAGCAGCCCAGGTAGGGTGGACACTGAAGCTTTCTTT
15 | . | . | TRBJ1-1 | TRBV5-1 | CASSLEPGVNTEAFF | TGCGCCAGCAGCTTGGAGCCCGGGGTGAACACTGAAGCTTTCTTT
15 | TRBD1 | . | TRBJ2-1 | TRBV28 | CASSLQGPSYNEQFF | TGTGCCAGCAGCTTACAGGGGCCCTCCTACAATGAGCAGTTCTTC
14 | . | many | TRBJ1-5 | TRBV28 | CASNNARGNQPQHF | TGTGCCAGTAACAACGCAAGGGGCAATCAGCCCCAGCATTTT
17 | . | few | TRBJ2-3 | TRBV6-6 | CASSYRKPSTGADTQYF | TGTGCCAGCAGTTACCGCAAGCCATCTACTGGAGCAGATACGCAGTATTTT
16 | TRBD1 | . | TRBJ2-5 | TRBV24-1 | CATSNSGTGAQETQYF | TGTGCCACCAGCAACTCCGGGACAGGGGCCCAAGAGACCCAGTACTTC
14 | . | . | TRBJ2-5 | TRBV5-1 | CASSLVHGQDTQYF | TGCGCCAGCAGCTTGGTTCACGGCCAAGATACCCAGTACTTC
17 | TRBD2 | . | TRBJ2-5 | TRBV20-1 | CSARIGLAGGPQETQYF | TGCAGTGCTAGAATAGGACTAGCGGGAGGGCCGCAAGAGACCCAGTACTTC
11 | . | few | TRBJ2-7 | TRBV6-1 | CASGIGYEQYF | TGTGCCAGCGGTATTGGCTACGAGCAGTACTTC
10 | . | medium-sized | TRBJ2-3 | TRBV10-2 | CASFHVTQYF | TGCGCCTCCTTTCACGTTACGCAGTATTTT
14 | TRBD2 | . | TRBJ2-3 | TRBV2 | CASRGSGMSDTQYF | TGTGCCAGCAGAGGTAGCGGGATGTCAGATACGCAGTATTTT
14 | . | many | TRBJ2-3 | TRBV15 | CATRTISLTDTQYF | TGTGCCACCAGGACGATTAGCCTCACAGATACGCAGTATTTT
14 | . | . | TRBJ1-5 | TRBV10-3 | CAISDGNLNQPQHF | TGTGCCATCAGTGACGGGAACCTTAATCAGCCCCAGCATTTT
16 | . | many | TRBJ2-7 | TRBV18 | CASSPVSVSFAGEQYF | TGTGCCAGCTCACCGGTCTCGGTCAGTTTCGCGGGAGAGCAGTACTTC
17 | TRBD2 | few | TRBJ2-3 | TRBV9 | CASSVNPSGRGTDTQYF | TGTGCCAGCAGCGTAAACCCTAGCGGGAGAGGGACAGATACGCAGTATTTT
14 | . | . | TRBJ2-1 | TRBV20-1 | CSARDLSSYNEQFF | TGCAGTGCCCGGGACTTGAGCTCCTACAATGAGCAGTTCTTC
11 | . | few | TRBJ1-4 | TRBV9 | CASSNSEKLFF | TGTGCCAGCAGCAATAGTGAAAAACTGTTTTTT
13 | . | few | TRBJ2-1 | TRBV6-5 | CASSYSGVSEQFF | TGTGCCAGCAGTTACTCCGGTGTCTCTGAGCAGTTCTTC
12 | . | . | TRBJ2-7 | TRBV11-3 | CASSLASYEQYF | TGTGCCAGCAGCTTGGCGTCCTACGAGCAGTACTTC
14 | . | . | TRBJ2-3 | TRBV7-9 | CASRASGLTDTQYF | TGTGCCAGCAGGGCTTCGGGCCTCACAGATACGCAGTATTTT
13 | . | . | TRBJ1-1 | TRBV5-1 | CASSPGGGGEAFF | TGCGCCAGCAGCCCCGGGGGCGGAGGGGAGGCTTTCTTT
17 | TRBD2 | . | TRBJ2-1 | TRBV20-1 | CSARTSGGTNSYNEQFF | TGCAGTGCCCGGACTAGCGGGGGAACAAACTCCTACAATGAGCAGTTCTTC
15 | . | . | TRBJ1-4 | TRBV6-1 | CASRPSGGGNEKLFF | TGTGCCAGCAGGCCCTCGGGGGGCGGGAATGAAAAACTGTTTTTT
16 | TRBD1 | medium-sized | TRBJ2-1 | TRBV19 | CASTTQAATGLYEQFF | TGTGCCAGTACTACCCAAGCCGCGACAGGGTTGTATGAGCAGTTCTTC
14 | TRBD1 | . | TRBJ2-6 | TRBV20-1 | CSADRQGGANVLTF | TGCAGTGCGGATAGACAGGGTGGGGCCAACGTCCTGACTTTC
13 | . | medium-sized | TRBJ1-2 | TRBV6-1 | CASSGSGRDFITF | TGTGCCAGCAGTGGGTCAGGGCGGGATTTTATCACCTTC
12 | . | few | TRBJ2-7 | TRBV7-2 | CASSFSVYEQYF | TGTGCCAGCAGCTTCTCAGTCTACGAGCAGTACTTC
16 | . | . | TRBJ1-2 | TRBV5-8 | CASSTDVEAGARGYTF | TGTGCCAGCAGCACCGATGTAGAGGCGGGGGCGCGCGGCTACACCTTC
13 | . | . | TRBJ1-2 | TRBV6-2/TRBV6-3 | CASSDRQYYGYTF | TGTGCCAGCAGTGACCGACAGTACTATGGCTACACCTTC
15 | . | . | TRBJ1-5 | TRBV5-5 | CASSLGGFGNQPQHF | TGTGCCAGCAGCTTGGGTGGATTCGGCAATCAGCCCCAGCATTTT
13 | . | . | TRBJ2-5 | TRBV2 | CASRKNLQETQYF | TGTGCCAGCAGGAAGAACCTCCAAGAGACCCAGTACTTC
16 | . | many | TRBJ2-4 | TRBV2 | CASSVGGDLAKNIQYF | TGTGCCAGCAGTGTTGGGGGAGACCTAGCCAAAAACATTCAGTACTTC
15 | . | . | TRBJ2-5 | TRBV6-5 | CASSYSWSGLETQYF | TGTGCCAGCAGTTACTCGTGGTCGGGGTTGGAGACCCAGTACTTC